This TCR beta chain was captured by sequencing in a study of blood T cell repertoires in COVID-19. Overall study context: From the United States, Italy and Spain came samples of acute and convalescent COVID-19. In each case, the material was cDNA or gDNA derived from T cells, B-cell-depleted T cells, or PBMCs.

In this sample, this clone turned up once. Study processing details: Amplification from reference gene primers served as the basis for estimated nucleated cell counts. TCRdb's table, derived via immunoSEQ multiplex PCR, lists solely in-frame clones and lacks some. For V, J and clone size, that table is used; D and trimming come from the DNA. The data show over 250,000 clones, approximately 85% seen once. The ends were cut back, 8 bases at V and 2 bases at J, with 8 bases in the middle. The CDR3 runs to 12 residues. Germline V lookup: CDR1 MNHEY, CDR2 SMNVEV (reference sequence). Sequencing was performed on peripheral blood. V is TRBV27 and J is TRBJ2-3; a possible D gene is TRBD2 (5 bases). This clonotype originated in a man in his forties or fifties with active or convalescent COVID-19. The DNA for the CDR3 is TGTGCCAGCTCCGGACTCACAGATACGCAGTATTTT. Residues: CASSGLTDTQYF.